This entry features one T cell receptor (beta chain) sequence. Every isolated RNA sample was fully reverse transcribed, so sequencing captured expressed TCRB transcripts. Measured with immunoSEQ multiplex PCR; TCRdb has only the in-frame clones, and not every one. The data hold almost 350,000 clones, with roughly 21% observed a single time. This sample is drawn from a study of beta chain features in type 1 diabetes. The sequence was collected from a woman in her late teens or twenties in good health. The source material was naive CD4+ T cells from blood.

The chain's CDR3 is CASSPTGNRNQPQHF. The CDR3 DNA reads TGTGCCAGCAGTCCTACAGGGAACCGGAATCAGCCCCAGCATTTT. The V gene is TRBV6-6, the J gene TRBJ1-5; possibly TRBD1 for D (6 bases). The CDR3 contains 15 residues. In germline, CDR1 is MNHNY, CDR2 SVGAGI (reference sequence). Trimming left V 5 bases short and J 4 bases short, with 15 bases between.